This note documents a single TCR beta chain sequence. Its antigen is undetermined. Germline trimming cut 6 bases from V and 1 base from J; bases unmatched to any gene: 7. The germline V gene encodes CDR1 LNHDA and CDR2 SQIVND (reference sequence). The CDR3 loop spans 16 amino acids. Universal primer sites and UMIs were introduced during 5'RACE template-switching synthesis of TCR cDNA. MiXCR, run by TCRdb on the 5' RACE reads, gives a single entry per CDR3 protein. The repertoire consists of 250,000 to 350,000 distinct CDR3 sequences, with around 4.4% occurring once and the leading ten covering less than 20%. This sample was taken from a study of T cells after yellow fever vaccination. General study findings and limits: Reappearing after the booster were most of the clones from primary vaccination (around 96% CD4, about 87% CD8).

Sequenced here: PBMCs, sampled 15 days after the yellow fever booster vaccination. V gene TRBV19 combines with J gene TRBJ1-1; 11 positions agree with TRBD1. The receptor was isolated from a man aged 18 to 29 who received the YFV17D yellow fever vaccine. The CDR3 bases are TGTGCCAGTAGAGGGGGGACAGGGGGGCCGAACACTGAAGCTTTCTTT. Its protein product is CASRGGTGGPNTEAFF.